Listed below are T cell receptor beta chains from one sample, sequenced in a study of T cell clones after liver transplantation. Some clones are missing from TCRdb's copy, which holds only in-frame ones; the method was immunoSEQ multiplex PCR. The sample records some 70,000 clones, roughly 80% being singletons. The material was CD4+ T cells from blood, obtained before liver transplant. The source of these receptors is a human donor who received a liver transplant. CDR3s include the opening cysteine and the closing phenylalanine or tryptophan. A D gene is named only where the DNA matches it firmly. Size is omitted from some rows. Given values are once, few, many or a class for expanded clones.

TRBV9	.	once	16	TRBJ1-4	TGTGCCAGCAGCGGTACACCCGGGGCAACTAATGAAAAACTGTTTTTT	CASSGTPGATNEKLFF
TRBV7-9	.	few	16	TRBJ1-5	TGTGCCAGCAGCCCCGCCGAAGCGGGGAGGAATCAGCCCCAGCATTTT	CASSPAEAGRNQPQHF
TRBV5-1	.	few	13	TRBJ2-5	TGCGCCAGCAGCTCGCAGGGTACAGAGACCCAGTACTTC	CASSSQGTETQYF
TRBV27	TRBD2	.	16	TRBJ2-3	TGTGCCAGCAGGGGACTAGCGGGAGGCCTCCCAGATACGCAGTATTTT	CASRGLAGGLPDTQYF
TRBV5-1	.	.	16	TRBJ2-2	TGCGCCAGCAGCCTCCCCCCTGGACGAAACACCGGGGAGCTGTTTTTT	CASSLPPGRNTGELFF
TRBV5-1	.	once	18	TRBJ2-1	TGCGCCAGCAGCCTGGGGTCCGTCGGGGGTACCGCCTACAATGAGCAGTTCTTC	CASSLGSVGGTAYNEQFF
TRBV7-9	TRBD1	.	16	TRBJ1-4	TGTGCCAGCAGCGACCGCCCCTCGACAGGGAAAGAAAAACTGTTTTTT	CASSDRPSTGKEKLFF
TRBV27	TRBD2	.	15	TRBJ2-1	TGTGCCAGCAGTGGTAGCGGGAGCTCCTACAATGAGCAGTTCTTC	CASSGSGSSYNEQFF
TRBV14	.	.	12	TRBJ2-7	TGTGCCAGCAGCGTACTGGTCTACGAGCAGTACTTC	CASSVLVYEQYF
TRBV5-1	.	.	14	TRBJ2-7	TGCGCCAGCAACTTCGATGGGAGCTCCTACGAGCAGTACTTC	CASNFDGSSYEQYF
TRBV19	TRBD2	.	18	TRBJ2-7	TGTGCCAGTAGTATAGGACTAGCTTACGACGGTGGCTCCTACGAGCAGTACTTC	CASSIGLAYDGGSYEQYF
TRBV5-6	.	.	14	TRBJ2-3	TGTGCCAGCAGACCCGGCCTAGCCACAGATACGCAGTATTTT	CASRPGLATDTQYF
TRBV7-2	.	.	16	TRBJ1-5	TGTGCCAGCAGCTTAGGGAGCGGCGGACCCTATCAGCCCCAGCATTTT	CASSLGSGGPYQPQHF
TRBV5-1	TRBD2	few	15	TRBJ2-1	TGCGCCAGCAGCTTGGAGGGCGGGAGCTACAATGAGCAGTTCTTC	CASSLEGGSYNEQFF
TRBV28	.	.	13	TRBJ2-7	TGTGCCAGCACACCCCGGGGACTCTACGAGCAGTACTTC	CASTPRGLYEQYF
TRBV28	TRBD1	few	16	TRBJ2-1	TGTGCCAGCAAGACCCTAGGGACAGGGAGGAGGGATGAGCAGTTCTTC	CASKTLGTGRRDEQFF
TRBV2	.	.	13	TRBJ2-7	TGTGCCAGCAGTGACGGGTGGCTAGACGAGCAGTACTTC	CASSDGWLDEQYF
TRBV6-5	.	.	14	TRBJ1-5	TGTGCCAGCAGTTACGAGGGGCCCAAGGGGCCCCAGCATTTT	CASSYEGPKGPQHF
TRBV13	.	.	19	TRBJ2-2	TGTGCCAGCACCCACTGGACGGCCTCGATGAGATTGAACACCGGGGAGCTGTTTTTT	CASTHWTASMRLNTGELFF
TRBV25-1	.	.	12	TRBJ1-2	TGTGCCAGCAGTGACGGCCGCTATGGCTACACCTTC	CASSDGRYGYTF
TRBV19	TRBD1	few	15	TRBJ1-2	TGTGCCAGTAGTCCCAACCGGGACAGACACTATGGCTACACCTTC	CASSPNRDRHYGYTF
TRBV5-5	.	.	16	TRBJ2-1	TGTGCCAGCAGCCCCGCGAATCGGCTAGGGGGAAATGAGCAGTTCTTC	CASSPANRLGGNEQFF
TRBV7-9	TRBD1	once	15	TRBJ1-4	TGTGCCAGCAGCTCGACAGGGGCCCCCAATGAAAAACTGTTTTTT	CASSSTGAPNEKLFF
TRBV28	.	.	15	TRBJ2-7	TGTGCCAGCAGTACCACAGGGCTCAGCTCCTACGAGCAGTACTTC	CASSTTGLSSYEQYF
TRBV7-2	.	.	15	TRBJ1-2	TGTGCCAGCAGCTTAGCGAACACCTACACTCGTGGCTACACCTTC	CASSLANTYTRGYTF
TRBV6-1	.	.	14	TRBJ2-7	TGTGCCAGCAGGCCGACAGAAGACTCCTACGAGCAGTACTTC	CASRPTEDSYEQYF
TRBV11-1	TRBD1	once	13	TRBJ1-1	TGTGCCTGCCAGGGACAGCTTAACACTGAAGCTTTCTTT	CACQGQLNTEAFF
TRBV7-3	TRBD2	.	16	TRBJ2-3	TGTGCCAGCAGCTCGACCGGGACTAGCGGGGGATCGGGGCAGTATTTT	CASSSTGTSGGSGQYF
TRBV4-1	.	.	15	TRBJ1-2	TGCGCCAGCAGCCAATCCCCGACAGAAAACTATGGCTACACCTTC	CASSQSPTENYGYTF
TRBV2	.	.	12	TRBJ2-3	TGTGCCAGCAGTGGCTACTCCGACCAGCAGTATTTT	CASSGYSDQQYF
TRBV27	TRBD1	.	16	TRBJ1-2	TGTGCCAGCAGTCCCCGGACAGGGGTCGGTATTGGAGGCTACACCTTC	CASSPRTGVGIGGYTF
TRBV11-3	.	.	13	TRBJ1-1	TGTGCCAGCAGCTTAGTAGAGGGGGCTGAAGCTTTCTTT	CASSLVEGAEAFF
TRBV2	.	.	16	TRBJ1-2	TGTGCCAGCAGTGAACGTGGCGGAACAGCTAACTATGGCTACACCTTC	CASSERGGTANYGYTF
TRBV5-1	.	.	14	TRBJ2-5	TGCGCCAGCAGCTTGCCAGGTCGGCAAGAGACCCAGTACTTC	CASSLPGRQETQYF
TRBV5-1	.	.	15	TRBJ2-3	TGCGCCAGCAGACCAGGGGCGGTTAGCACAGATACGCAGTATTTT	CASRPGAVSTDTQYF
TRBV12-5	.	.	13	TRBJ1-1	TGTGCTAGTGGTTCCTCCGGGCCGGGGATAACTTTCTTT	CASGSSGPGITFF
TRBV7-2	.	.	13	TRBJ2-7	TGTGCCAGCAGCTTAGACACCTACTACGAGCAGTACTTC	CASSLDTYYEQYF
TRBV23-1	.	.	15	TRBJ1-1	TGCGCCAGCACCGCGATAGGGACTCACTACACTGAAGCTTTCTTT	CASTAIGTHYTEAFF
TRBV27	.	.	13	TRBJ1-5	TGTGCCAGCAGGGGGGTTGGAAGTCAGCCCCAGCATTTT	CASRGVGSQPQHF
TRBV28	.	.	11	TRBJ1-4	TGTGCCAGCAGTGGGCCTGGAAAACTGTTTTTT	CASSGPGKLFF
TRBV5-1	.	.	16	TRBJ2-2	TGCGCCAGCAGCTTGGTGGTTCTTACGAACACCGGGGAGCTGTTTTTT	CASSLVVLTNTGELFF
TRBV7-3	TRBD2	.	13	TRBJ2-1	TGTGCCAGCAGACTAGCGGGGGACAATGAGCAGTTCTTC	CASRLAGDNEQFF
TRBV9	.	.	14	TRBJ2-5	TGTGCCAGCAGCGTGAGGTGGGGGGAAGAGACCCAGTACTTC	CASSVRWGEETQYF
TRBV9	.	.	14	TRBJ2-3	TGTGCCAGCAGCGTAGAGGGGCTAAGAGAGACGCAGTATTTT	CASSVEGLRETQYF
TRBV11-2	.	.	13	TRBJ1-1	TGTGCCAGCAGCCCTGACAGACACACTGAAGCTTTCTTT	CASSPDRHTEAFF
TRBV29-1	.	.	13	TRBJ1-4	TGCAGCGTTGGAGAGGGAGCTAATGAAAAACTGTTTTTT	CSVGEGANEKLFF
TRBV28	.	once	15	TRBJ1-5	TGTGCCAGCAGTTCTCAAGACGGTAGCAATCAGCCCCAGCATTTT	CASSSQDGSNQPQHF
TRBV2	TRBD2	.	18	TRBJ2-3	TGTGCCAGCAGTGAATATAGCCTTGCTAGCGGGTCTGGAGATACGCAGTATTTT	CASSEYSLASGSGDTQYF
TRBV5-1	TRBD2	.	17	TRBJ2-5	TGCGCCAGCAGCTCGCTACCCCTAGCGGGAGTGGGGGAGACCCAGTACTTC	CASSSLPLAGVGETQYF
TRBV29-1	.	.	13	TRBJ1-3	TGTGGGACCCTCCAACCCTCTGGAAACACCATATATTTT	CGTLQPSGNTIYF
TRBV6-6	.	.	15	TRBJ2-3	TGTGCCAGCAGCCCCAGGGGAAGCGGGTGGGATACGCAGTATTTT	CASSPRGSGWDTQYF
TRBV6-4	.	.	15	TRBJ1-4	TGTGCCAGCAGTGACCGTCTGCGAGTTTGGGAAAAACTGTTTTTT	CASSDRLRVWEKLFF
TRBV14	.	.	15	TRBJ1-1	TGTGCCAGCAGCACCCGGGGGGCCGCGAACACTGAAGCTTTCTTT	CASSTRGAANTEAFF
TRBV2	TRBD1	.	15	TRBJ2-1	TGTGCCAGCAGTGGTGGACAGGTGTTATACAATGAGCAGTTCTTC	CASSGGQVLYNEQFF
TRBV28	.	.	15	TRBJ1-4	TGTGCCAGCAGCCCCCCCGGATTATCTAATGAAAAACTGTTTTTT	CASSPPGLSNEKLFF
TRBV5-4	.	few	15	TRBJ2-1	TGTGCCAGCAGCTTGCGGCTAGCGCCCTACAATGAGCAGTTCTTC	CASSLRLAPYNEQFF
TRBV7-2	.	.	14	TRBJ2-3	TGTGCCAGCAGCTTATCACGGAGCACAGATACGCAGTATTTT	CASSLSRSTDTQYF
TRBV7-3	TRBD2	once	17	TRBJ2-1	TGTGCCAGCAGCACGGGGATGAGCGGGGGCTCCTACAATGAGCAGTTCTTC	CASSTGMSGGSYNEQFF
TRBV25-1	.	.	13	TRBJ2-5	TGTGCCACCGAGCTTCAGGGGAGGGAGACCCAGTACTTC	CATELQGRETQYF
TRBV6-6	TRBD1	.	13	TRBJ1-1	TGTGCCAGCAATTCAGGGGGCTGGACTGAAGCTTTCTTT	CASNSGGWTEAFF